This T cell receptor beta chain was found in a study of T cells in Graves' hyperthyroidism and ophthalmopathy. TCR beta CDR3 sequences were amplified from RNA transcripts. First-round RT-PCR with HTBI primers amplified the TCR CDR3 region. MiXCR, applied by TCRdb to the multiplex PCR reads, yields one record per CDR3 protein. The table lists some 560,000 distinct CDR3 sequences, approximately 14% of them singletons. This clonotype was observed at least ten times. The CDR3 contains 15 residues. V was pared by 2 bases and J by 0 bases, with 10 bases between. Germline V gives CDR1 MNHNS, CDR2 SASEGT. The sequence was collected from a woman aged 25-40 years with Graves' hyperthyroidism. Sequencing input: blood. The J gene is TRBJ1-1, the V gene TRBV6-1, with D hard to call. The CDR3 nucleotides are TGTGCCAGCAGTGAATACTACGGTCTGAACACTGAAGCTTTCTTT. Translation: CASSEYYGLNTEAFF.